This TCR beta chain was recovered during a study of blood T cell repertoires in COVID-19. Study context: COVID-19 samples from acute and convalescent phases originated in the United States, Italy and Spain. The cDNA or gDNA used as material had been derived from T cells, B-cell-depleted T cells, or PBMCs.

Germline assignment: CDR1 MNHEY and CDR2 SMNVEV (reference sequence). The CDR3 has 12 residues. The V gene end was trimmed by 7 bases and the J gene end by 7 bases; junction bases not matched to a gene: 4. In the original workflow: Reference gene primer amplification gave nucleated cell count estimates. Data came from immunoSEQ multiplex PCR; TCRdb stores just in-frame clones and leaves some out. V and J calls and clone size are copied from that table; D and trimming were computed from the DNA. The sample yields some 97,000 clones, over 80% seen once. The receptor's source is a man aged 45-65 years with active or convalescent COVID-19. The chain uses TRBV27 and TRBJ1-1; TRBD1 agrees at 9 bases. Specimen: peripheral blood. CDR3 residues: CASMTGGYEAFF. The CDR3 DNA follows: TGTGCCAGCATGACAGGGGGTTATGAAGCTTTCTTT.